The clone carrying this T cell receptor beta chain came up a few times. Its cognate antigen is unknown. The data belong to a study of identical twins. Study-wide results and caveats: Fewer insertions marked abundant cord blood beta clonotypes; young adult naive trended weakly, memory not at all.

TCRdb re-called the 5' RACE reads with MiXCR, one entry per CDR3 protein. The sample carries around 510,000 distinct CDR3 sequences, around an eighth recorded once. CDR1 is MNHNS and CDR2 is SASEGT in the germline V gene. V dropped 5 bases and J dropped 5; count of bases not matched to a gene: 8. The CDR3 runs 14 residues. The same data also went into a second study, on yellow fever vaccine responses in identical twins.

The chain joins TRBV6-1 to TRBJ2-5; 7 bases match TRBD2. The TCR comes from a woman aged 18 to 35 in good health. Sequenced input: CD4+ T cells sorted from blood. CDR3 nucleotides: TGTGCCAGCAGTCCCCGGGACTATAAGGAGACCCAGTACTTC. This gives the protein CASSPRDYKETQYF.